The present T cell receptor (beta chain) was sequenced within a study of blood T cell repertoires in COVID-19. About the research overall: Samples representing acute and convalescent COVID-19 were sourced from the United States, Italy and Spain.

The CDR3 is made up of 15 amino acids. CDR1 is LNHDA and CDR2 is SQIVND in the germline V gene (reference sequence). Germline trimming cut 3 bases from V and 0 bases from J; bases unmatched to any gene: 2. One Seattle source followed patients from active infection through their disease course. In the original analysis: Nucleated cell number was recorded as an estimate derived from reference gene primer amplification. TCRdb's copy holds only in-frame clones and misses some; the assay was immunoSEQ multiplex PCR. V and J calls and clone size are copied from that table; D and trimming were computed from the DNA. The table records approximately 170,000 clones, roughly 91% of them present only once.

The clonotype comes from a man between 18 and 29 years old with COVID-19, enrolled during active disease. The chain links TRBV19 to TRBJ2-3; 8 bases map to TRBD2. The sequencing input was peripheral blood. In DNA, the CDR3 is TGTGCCAGTAGTATTAGCGGGACTAGCACAGATACGCAGTATTTT. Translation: CASSISGTSTDTQYF.